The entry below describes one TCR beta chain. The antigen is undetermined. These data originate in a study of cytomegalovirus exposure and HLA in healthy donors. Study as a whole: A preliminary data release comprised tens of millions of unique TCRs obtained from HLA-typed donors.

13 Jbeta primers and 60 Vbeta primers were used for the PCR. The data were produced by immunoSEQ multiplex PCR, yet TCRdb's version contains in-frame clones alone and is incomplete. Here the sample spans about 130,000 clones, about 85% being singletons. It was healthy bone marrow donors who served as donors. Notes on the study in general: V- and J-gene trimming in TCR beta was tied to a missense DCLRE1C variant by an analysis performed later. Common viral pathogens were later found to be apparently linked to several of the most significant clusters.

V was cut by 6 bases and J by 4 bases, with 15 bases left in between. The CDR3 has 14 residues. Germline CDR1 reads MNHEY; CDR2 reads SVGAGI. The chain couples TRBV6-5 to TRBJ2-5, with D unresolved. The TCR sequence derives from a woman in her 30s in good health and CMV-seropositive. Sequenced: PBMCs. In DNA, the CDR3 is TGTGCCAGCAGATCTGCTTCCGGCGGAGAGACCCAGTACTTC. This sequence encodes CASRSASGGETQYF.